Following are 15 T cell receptor beta chains from one sample sequenced in a study of blood T cell repertoires in COVID-19 (dated by TCRdb to 2018 to 2020). Libraries were made using the immunoSEQ multiplex PCR assay. The table was pulled from immuneACCESS by TCRdb, which kept in-frame rearrangements only. Such tables lose some clones; where checked, under half of the loss comes from unresolved V genes, and the rest has no known cause. The sample table holds 200,000 to 250,000 clones, of which 86% were seen once. The ten largest clonotypes hold approximately 3% of the sample. The sequenced sample was PBMCs or T cells enriched from blood (not recorded which). The receptors originated from a woman between 50 and 59 years old in a cohort exposed to, infected with or recovered from COVID-19 (not recorded which).

The V call is TRBV12-3 or TRBV12-4, the J call TRBJ2-7, with 8 bases aligning to TRBD2. Unmatched junction bases numbered 0, after V lost 6 bases and J lost 2 bases. The CDR3 covers 12 residues. The CDR3 reads CASRGLAYEQYF. The CDR3 coding sequence is TGTGCCAGCAGGGGACTAGCCTACGAGCAGTACTTC.

The chain couples TRBV16 to TRBJ1-2; D might be TRBD1 (5 bases). The CDR3 length is 15 residues. Germline V gene lookup returns CDR1 KGHSY and CDR2 FQNENV. V dropped 0 bases and J dropped 5 bases, with 13 bases sitting between them. The CDR3 nucleotides are TGTGCCAGCAGCCAATCGTGGGAGGGGAAGTATGGCTACACCTTC. Its translation is CASSQSWEGKYGYTF.

With respect to this clone: The sample has other DNA sequences that encode this CDR3 too. This sequence joins TRBV11-3 and TRBJ2-3, with D perhaps matching TRBD1 (5 bases). The CDR3 is 12 amino acids. V shed 5 bases and J shed 4 bases, with 7 bases lying between them. Per the germline V gene, CDR1 is SGHNT and CDR2 is YENEEA. CDR3 DNA sequence: TGTGCCAGCAGCAGGGGTGCAGATACGCAGTATTTT. Its protein product is CASSRGADTQYF.

The chain combines TRBV20-1 with TRBJ2-7; TRBD2 is a possible D gene (5 bases). CDR1 is DFQATT, CDR2 SNEGSKA, per germline (reference sequence). Trimming removed 3 bases from V and 0 bases from J, with 18 bases in between. This CDR3 contains 16 residues. CDR3 DNA: TGCAGTGCTAGTCCCTCGAGGAGGTCCAGCTCCTACGAGCAGTACTTC. Protein sequence: CSASPSRRSSSYEQYF.

The chain uses TRBV5-1 and TRBJ1-3; D may be TRBD1 (5 bases). CDR3 length equals 15 residues. Germline-derived CDR1 and CDR2 are SGHRS and YFSETQ. The V and J ends lost 4 bases and 8 bases respectively, with 19 bases between them. CDR3 DNA: TGCGCCAGCAGCGTCGGGACTCCGGGGACGTACACCATATATTTT. Its protein is CASSVGTPGTYTIYF.

This clone occurred a few times. The chain has TRBV2 and TRBJ2-5; D gene unclear. This CDR3 is 11 amino acids long. Trimming stripped 4 bases from V and 5 bases from J, with 5 bases between. Germline-derived CDR1 and CDR2 are SNHLY and FYNNEI. The CDR3 sequence: CASSVYETQYF. DNA for the CDR3: TGTGCCAGCAGTGTCTACGAGACCCAGTACTTC.

In DNA, the CDR3 is TGTGCCAGCAGCTTAATTCACAAAGAAGGGGAGCTGTTTTTT. The encoded protein is CASSLIHKEGELFF. J is TRBJ2-2 and V is TRBV7-3; D remains unclear. This CDR3 comprises 14 residues. Between the trimmed V and J ends, which lost 1 base and 8 bases, there was a span of 11 bases. From germline, CDR1 is SGHTA and CDR2 FQGTGA.

This clone has a handful of counts. The chain links TRBV7-2 to TRBJ2-1; weak D call: TRBD1 (5 bases). The CDR3 consists of 15 residues. The germline V and J ends were trimmed by 5 bases and 5 bases, with 16 bases remaining between them. Germline assignment: CDR1 SGHTA and CDR2 FQGNSA. The CDR3 DNA is TGTGCCAGCAGCCCATGGGGCAGGGATGACAATGAGCAGTTCTTC. Its protein is CASSPWGRDDNEQFF.

This sequence joins TRBV7-9 and TRBJ1-2; TRBD1 is a possible D gene (5 bases). CDR1 and CDR2 (germline): SEHNR, FQNEAQ (reference sequence). The CDR3 covers 15 residues. V lost 1 base to trimming and J lost 8 bases, with 17 bases between them. CDR3 residues: CASSLGREELYGYTF. CDR3 bases: TGTGCCAGCAGCTTAGGCAGGGAGGAGTTATACGGCTACACCTTC. Full variable domain (missing parts from reference TRBV7-9 and TRBJ1-2): DTGVSQNPRHKITKRGQNVTFRCDPISEHNRLYWYRQTLGQGPEFLTYFQNEAQLEKSRLLSDRFSAERPKGSFSTLEIQRTEQGDSAMYLCASSLGREELYGYTFGSGTRLTVV.

V and J are TRBV7-3 and TRBJ2-1; TRBD2 matches 7 bases. CDR1 and CDR2 from the germline V gene are SGHTA and FQGTGA. CDR3 length: 18 residues. J lost 3 bases, V lost 1 base, and 12 bases had no gene match. The CDR3 DNA reads TGTGCCAGCAGCTTAATTATGACTAGCCCTAACAGCTACAATGAGCAGTTCTTC. Translation gives CASSLIMTSPNSYNEQFF.

V is TRBV9 and J is TRBJ1-1, with D uncertain. V lost 0 bases and J 2 bases, leaving 14 bases between the germline ends. Germline V lookup: CDR1 SGDLS, CDR2 YYNGEE. This CDR3 contains 16 residues. The chain's CDR3 is CASSVAPQYVNTEAFF. CDR3 sequence (DNA): TGTGCCAGCAGCGTAGCCCCCCAGTACGTCAACACTGAAGCTTTCTTT.

This clone was detected once. The V and J genes are TRBV24-1 and TRBJ2-3; TRBD2 aligns across 11 bases. This CDR3 spans 17 amino acids. Germline values: CDR1 KGHDR, CDR2 SFDVKD. V lost 5 bases and J lost 4; bases outside the gene matches: 10. The CDR3 DNA follows: TGTGCCACCAGTGCCAATAGCGGGGGGGCTCTATCAGATACGCAGTATTTT. It codes for CATSANSGGALSDTQYF.

The genes are TRBV7-9 and TRBJ1-1, with 7 bases that match TRBD1. CDR3 length: 14 amino acids. J gave up 0 bases and V 5 bases, and 3 bases lay outside the gene matches. The V gene's germline CDR1 is SEHNR and CDR2 FQNEAQ (reference sequence). The CDR3: CASSMGQLNTEAFF. Here the CDR3 DNA reads TGTGCCAGCAGCATGGGACAGTTGAACACTGAAGCTTTCTTT.

The gene calls are TRBV15 and TRBJ2-1; a weak D match, TRBD1 (5 bases). This CDR3 contains 16 residues. Trimming pared 0 bases from V and 0 bases from J, leaving 9 bases between. Germline assignment: CDR1 LNHNV and CDR2 YYDKDF (reference sequence). CDR3 DNA: TGTGCCACCAGCAGAGAATACAGGAGCTCCTACAATGAGCAGTTCTTC. Protein sequence: CATSREYRSSYNEQFF.

In its sample, this clone was seen once. V and J are TRBV11-2 and TRBJ1-5; D is unresolved. The germline gives CDR1 SGHAT, CDR2 FQNNGV. The CDR3 contains 15 residues. The germline V and J ends were trimmed by 1 base and 1 base, with 8 bases remaining between them. The CDR3: CASSLGGESNQPQHF. The CDR3, as DNA: TGTGCCAGCAGCTTAGGGGGAGAGAGCAATCAGCCCCAGCATTTT.